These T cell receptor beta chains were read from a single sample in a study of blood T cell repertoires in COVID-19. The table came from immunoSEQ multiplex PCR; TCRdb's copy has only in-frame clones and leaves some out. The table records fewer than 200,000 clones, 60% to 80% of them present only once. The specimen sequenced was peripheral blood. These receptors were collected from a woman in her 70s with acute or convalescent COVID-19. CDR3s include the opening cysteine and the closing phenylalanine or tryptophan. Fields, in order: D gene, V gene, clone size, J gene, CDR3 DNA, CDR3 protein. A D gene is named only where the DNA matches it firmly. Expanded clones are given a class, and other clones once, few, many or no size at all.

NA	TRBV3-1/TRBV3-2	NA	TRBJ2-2	TGTGCCAGCAGCCATTCCAGAAACACCGGGGAGCTGTTTTTT	CASSHSRNTGELFF
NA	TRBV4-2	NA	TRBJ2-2	TGTGCCAGCAGCCATGCGCGGGAATCGAACACCGGGGAGCTGTTTTTT	CASSHARESNTGELFF
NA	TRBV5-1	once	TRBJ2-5	TGCGCCAGCAGCTTGAACACCCCGCCCCAAGAGACCCAGTACTTC	CASSLNTPPQETQYF
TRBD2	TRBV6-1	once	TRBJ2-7	TGTGCCAGCAGTGAAGCGCCGGGGGCGGGGGGGGAGCAGTACTTC	CASSEAPGAGGEQYF
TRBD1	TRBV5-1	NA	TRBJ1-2	TGCGCCAGCAGCGGGGGACAGGGGACAAGTGTGAATGGCTACACCTTC	CASSGGQGTSVNGYTF
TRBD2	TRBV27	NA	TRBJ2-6	TGTGCCAGCAGTTTCAGCCCCAACGGGCGGGGGGGCTCTGGGGCCAACGTCCTGACTTTC	CASSFSPNGRGGSGANVLTF
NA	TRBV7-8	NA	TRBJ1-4	TGTGCCAGCAGCCCCCGGACAGCAACTAATGAAAAACTGTTTTTT	CASSPRTATNEKLFF
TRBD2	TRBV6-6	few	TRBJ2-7	TGTGCCAGCAGTTACCTCACTAGCGGAGCCTACGAGCAGTACTTC	CASSYLTSGAYEQYF
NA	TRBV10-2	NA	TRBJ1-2	TGCGCCAGCAGTGAGGCAGAACACTATGGCTACACCTTC	CASSEAEHYGYTF
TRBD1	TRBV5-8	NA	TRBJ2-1	TGTGCCAGCAGGAAACAAACCGGGACAGGGGGCTACAATGAGCAGTTCTTC	CASRKQTGTGGYNEQFF
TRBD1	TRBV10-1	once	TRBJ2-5	TGCGCCAGCAGTGAGGGCACAGGGGGCTCCTTAAGCCAAGAGACCCAGTACTTC	CASSEGTGGSLSQETQYF
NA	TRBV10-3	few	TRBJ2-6	TGTGCCATCAGACAGGGTACTTCTGGGGCCAACGTCCTGACTTTC	CAIRQGTSGANVLTF
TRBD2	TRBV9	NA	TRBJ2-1	TGTGCCAGCAGCCTAAGTGAGGCAGCGGGAGGCGCTTTGGCAAATGAGCAGTTCTTC	CASSLSEAAGGALANEQFF
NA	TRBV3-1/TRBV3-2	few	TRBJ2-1	TGTGCCAGCAGCCGAGGGCCTGAACCCTACAATGAGCAGTTCTTC	CASSRGPEPYNEQFF
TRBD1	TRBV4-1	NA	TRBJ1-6	TGCGCCAGCAGCCGGGGACAGGGGGCTTTCTGGGGCTCCTATAATTCACCCCTCCACTTT	CASSRGQGAFWGSYNSPLHF